The 8 T cell receptor beta chains reported below all come from one sample, sequenced in a study of cytomegalovirus exposure and HLA in healthy donors. Using immunoSEQ multiplex PCR, the repertoire was profiled, and TCRdb retains in-frame clones only, with some absent. Of approximately 270,000 clones in the sample, just over 85% were seen once. Sequencing input: PBMCs. The receptors come from a woman under 30 in good health and CMV-seronegative.

The J gene is TRBJ2-3, the V gene TRBV5-1; D perhaps matches TRBD2 (5 bases). Germline CDR1 reads SGHRS; CDR2 reads YFSETQ. Trimming removed 3 bases at V and 2 bases at J, with 16 bases between. The CDR3 consists of 16 residues. The CDR3 bases are TGCGCCAGCAGCTGGATCGGACTCGCTGCCACAGATACGCAGTATTTT. This encodes CASSWIGLAATDTQYF.

The V and J genes are TRBV4-1 and TRBJ2-3, with 8 bases fitting TRBD2. Germline-derived CDR1 and CDR2 are MGHRA and YSYEKL. The junction had 13 bases not matched to a gene; V was cut back by 5 bases and J by 3 bases. The CDR3 has 17 residues. The CDR3 reads CASSSGLRGVLTDTQYF. CDR3 nucleotide sequence: TGCGCCAGCAGCTCAGGGTTGCGGGGGGTCCTTACAGATACGCAGTATTTT.

CDR3 bases: TGTGCCAGCAGCCCCAGCGGATACCAAGAGACCCAGTACTTC. Encoded protein: CASSPSGYQETQYF. The rearrangement uses TRBV13 and TRBJ2-5; possible D gene TRBD2, 5 bases. Germline CDR1 PRHDT, CDR2 FYEKMQ (reference sequence). The V end was cut by 5 bases, the J end by 0 bases, with 10 bases between. This CDR3 comprises 14 residues.

This clone has a handful of counts. V is TRBV7-3 and J is TRBJ1-5, with D possibly matching TRBD1 (5 bases). This CDR3 spans 15 amino acids. Trimming removed 1 base at V and 1 base at J, with 8 bases between. In germline, CDR1 is SGHTA, CDR2 FQGTGA. Here the CDR3 DNA reads TGTGCCAGCAGCTTAATGGGGGGAAGCAATCAGCCCCAGCATTTT. It encodes CASSLMGGSNQPQHF.

The chain uses TRBV5-1 and TRBJ2-3, with TRBD2 identical over 7 bases. With 6 bases clipped from V and 4 bases from J, the junction kept 2 bases outside the gene matches. The germline gives CDR1 SGHRS, CDR2 YFSETQ. The CDR3 contains 12 residues. CDR3 bases: TGCGCCAGCAAAGCGGGGCCAGATACGCAGTATTTT. Encoded protein: CASKAGPDTQYF. The whole variable domain, filled in from reference TRBV5-1 and TRBJ2-3, reads KAGVTQTPRYLIKTRGQQVTLSCSPISGHRSVSWYQQTPGQGLQFLFEYFSETQRNKGNFPGRFSGRQFSNSRSEMNVSTLELGDSALYLCASKAGPDTQYFGPGTRLTVL.

The chain links TRBV5-1 to TRBJ2-1; a weak D match, TRBD1 (6 bases). CDR1 is SGHRS, CDR2 YFSETQ, per germline. V gave up 4 bases and J gave up 8 bases, with 19 bases separating them. The CDR3 extends over 15 amino acids. This CDR3 reads CASSARDTRRDEQFF. For the CDR3, the DNA is TGCGCCAGCAGCGCTAGGGACACCCGAAGGGATGAGCAGTTCTTC.

The rearrangement joins TRBV5-1 to TRBJ2-2; D might be TRBD1 (5 bases). CDR1 is SGHRS, CDR2 YFSETQ, per germline. Trimming cost V 0 bases and J 7 bases, with 13 bases left between them. The CDR3 loop spans 15 amino acids. The CDR3 protein is CASSLGLGENGELFF. CDR3 in DNA: TGCGCCAGCAGCTTGGGATTAGGGGAAAACGGGGAGCTGTTTTTT.

The V and J genes are TRBV7-2 and TRBJ1-2; TRBD1 aligns across 7 bases. This CDR3 has 13 residues. The trim removed 5 bases at V and 8 bases at J, leaving 8 bases unmatched. Looked up from germline, CDR1 is SGHTA and CDR2 is FQGNSA. The CDR3 coding sequence is TGTGCCAGCAGCCCTGGACAGGTACAGGGCTACACCTTC. The encoded protein is CASSPGQVQGYTF.